The clone carrying this T cell receptor (beta chain) was counted between two and nine times. Its antigen is currently unknown. The data were obtained in a study of shared clonotypes between healthy human individuals. Every one of the donors was a Caucasian adult that lived in Nashville, Tennessee. Study outcomes and limitations: When naive CD4 clonotypes were compared across several donors, about 4.9% were shared.

Repertoires were generated with immunoSEQ multiplex PCR, while TCRdb's copy carries only in-frame clones and drops some. The data contain 950,000 to 1,100,000 clones, about 75% of them seen just once; the ten biggest clones take up about 1.5%. Germline loops: CDR1 SGHRS, CDR2 YFSETQ. The CDR3 loop spans 15 amino acids. V was shortened by 0 bases and J by 0 bases, with 6 bases between the two germline ends. Sequencing was carried out using memory CD4+ T cells sorted from blood. The subset here: CD45RA-negative fraction. This sequence was found in a man aged 18 to 30 in good health. This chain joins TRBV5-1 and TRBJ1-4, with D unresolved. CDR3 region: CASSLGDATNEKLFF. The DNA of the CDR3 is TGCGCCAGCAGCTTGGGGGATGCAACTAATGAAAAACTGTTTTTT.